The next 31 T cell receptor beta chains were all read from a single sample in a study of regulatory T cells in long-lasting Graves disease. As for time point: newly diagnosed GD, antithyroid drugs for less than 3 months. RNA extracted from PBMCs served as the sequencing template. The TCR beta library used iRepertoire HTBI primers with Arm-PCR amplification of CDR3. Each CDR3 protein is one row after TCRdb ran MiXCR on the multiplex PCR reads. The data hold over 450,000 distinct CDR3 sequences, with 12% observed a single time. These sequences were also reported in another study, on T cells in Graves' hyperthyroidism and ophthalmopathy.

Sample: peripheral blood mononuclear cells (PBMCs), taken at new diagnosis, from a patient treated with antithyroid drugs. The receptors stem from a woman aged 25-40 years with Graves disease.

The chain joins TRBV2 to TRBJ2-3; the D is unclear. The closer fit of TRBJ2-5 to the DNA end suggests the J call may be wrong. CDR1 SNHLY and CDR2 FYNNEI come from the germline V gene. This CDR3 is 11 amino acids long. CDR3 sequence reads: CASSVRGTQYF. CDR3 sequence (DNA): TGTGCCAGCAGTGTTCGAGGGACCCAGTACTTC.

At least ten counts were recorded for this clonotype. The CDR3 bases are TGTGCCAGCAGCCGTCTCAGTATACTGACTAGCGGCGGTGAGCAGTTCTTC. Its protein product is CASSRLSILTSGGEQFF. The chain is built from TRBV11-2 and TRBJ2-1; 9 nucleotides match TRBD2. The CDR3 length is 17 residues. Germline V lookup: CDR1 SGHAT, CDR2 FQNNGV. With 5 bases clipped from V and 9 bases from J, the junction kept 17 bases outside the gene matches.

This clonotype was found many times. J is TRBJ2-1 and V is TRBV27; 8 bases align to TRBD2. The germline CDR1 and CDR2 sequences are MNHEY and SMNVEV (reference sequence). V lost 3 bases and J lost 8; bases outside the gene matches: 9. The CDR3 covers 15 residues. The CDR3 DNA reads TGTGCCAGCAGTTTTAGAGACGGGAGGGCCTATGAGCAGTTCTTC. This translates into CASSFRDGRAYEQFF.

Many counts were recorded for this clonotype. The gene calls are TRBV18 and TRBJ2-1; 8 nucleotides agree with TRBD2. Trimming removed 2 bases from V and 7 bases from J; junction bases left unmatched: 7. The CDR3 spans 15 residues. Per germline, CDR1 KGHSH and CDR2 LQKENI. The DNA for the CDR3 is TGTGCCAGCTCACCATTAGCGGGAAACTATAATGAGCAGTTCTTC. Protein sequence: CASSPLAGNYNEQFF.

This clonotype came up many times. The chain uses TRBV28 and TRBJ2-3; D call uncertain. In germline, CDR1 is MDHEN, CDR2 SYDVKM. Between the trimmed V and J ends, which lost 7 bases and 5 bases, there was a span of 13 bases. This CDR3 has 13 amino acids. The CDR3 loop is CASTPRTEDTQYF. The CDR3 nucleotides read TGTGCCAGCACCCCAAGGACCGAAGATACGCAGTATTTT.

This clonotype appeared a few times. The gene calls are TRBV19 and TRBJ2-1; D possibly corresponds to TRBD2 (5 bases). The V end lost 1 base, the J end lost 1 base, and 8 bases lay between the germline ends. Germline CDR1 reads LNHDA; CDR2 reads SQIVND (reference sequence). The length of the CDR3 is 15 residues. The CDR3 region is CASSIVLASYNEQFF. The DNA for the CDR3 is TGTGCCAGTAGTATAGTCCTAGCTTCCTACAATGAGCAGTTCTTC. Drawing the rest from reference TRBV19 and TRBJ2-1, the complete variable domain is DGGITQSPKYLFRKEGQNVTLSCEQNLNHDAMYWYRQDPGQGLRLIYYSQIVNDFQKGDIAEGYSVSREKKESFPLTVTSAQKNPTAFYLCASSIVLASYNEQFFGPGTRLTVL.

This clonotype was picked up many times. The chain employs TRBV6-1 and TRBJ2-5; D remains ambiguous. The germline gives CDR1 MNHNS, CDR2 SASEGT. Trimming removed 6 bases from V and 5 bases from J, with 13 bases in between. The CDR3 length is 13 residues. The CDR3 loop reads CASRPLVLETQYF. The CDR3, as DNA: TGTGCCAGCAGACCTCTAGTGCTGGAGACCCAGTACTTC.

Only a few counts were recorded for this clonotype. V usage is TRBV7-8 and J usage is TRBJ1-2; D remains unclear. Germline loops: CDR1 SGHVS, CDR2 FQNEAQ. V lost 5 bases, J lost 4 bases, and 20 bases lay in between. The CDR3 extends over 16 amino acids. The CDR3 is CASSPRFAGAVYGYTF. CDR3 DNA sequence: TGTGCCAGCAGCCCGAGGTTCGCGGGAGCAGTCTATGGCTACACCTTC.

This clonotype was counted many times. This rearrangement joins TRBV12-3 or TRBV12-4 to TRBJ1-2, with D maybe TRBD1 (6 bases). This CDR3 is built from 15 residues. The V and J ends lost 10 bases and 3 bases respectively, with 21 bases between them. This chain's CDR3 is CATLSRQGQDYGYTF. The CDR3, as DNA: TGTGCCACCTTATCTCGGCAGGGGCAGGACTATGGCTACACCTTC.

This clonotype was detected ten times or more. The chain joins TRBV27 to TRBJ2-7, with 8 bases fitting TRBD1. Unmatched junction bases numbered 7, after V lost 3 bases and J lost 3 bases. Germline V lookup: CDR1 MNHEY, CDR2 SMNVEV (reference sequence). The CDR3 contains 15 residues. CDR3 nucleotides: TGTGCCAGCAGTTTTGTGGGGACAGGCAACTACGAGCAGTACTTC. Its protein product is CASSFVGTGNYEQYF.

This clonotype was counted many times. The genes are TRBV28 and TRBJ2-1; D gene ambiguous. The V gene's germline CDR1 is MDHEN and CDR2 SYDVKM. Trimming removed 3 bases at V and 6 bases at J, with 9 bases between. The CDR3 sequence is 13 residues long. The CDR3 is CASSFLAPNEQFF. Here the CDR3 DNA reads TGTGCCAGCAGTTTCTTGGCTCCCAATGAGCAGTTCTTC.

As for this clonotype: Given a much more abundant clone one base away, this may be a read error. The CDR3 loop reads CASSQQDSLYGYIF. The CDR3 DNA reads as TGTGCCAGCAGCCAACAAGACAGTCTCTATGGCTACATCTTC. The chain employs TRBV13 and TRBJ1-2; tentative D call: TRBD1 (5 bases). Per the germline V gene, CDR1 is PRHDT and CDR2 is FYEKMQ (reference sequence). The CDR3 loop spans 14 amino acids.

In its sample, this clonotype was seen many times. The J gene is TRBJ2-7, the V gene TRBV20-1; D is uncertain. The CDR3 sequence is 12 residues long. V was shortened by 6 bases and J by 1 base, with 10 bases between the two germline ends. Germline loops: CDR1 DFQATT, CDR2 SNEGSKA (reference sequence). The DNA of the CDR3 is TGCAGTGCAAAACGCCAGTCCTACGAGCAGTACTTC. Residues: CSAKRQSYEQYF.

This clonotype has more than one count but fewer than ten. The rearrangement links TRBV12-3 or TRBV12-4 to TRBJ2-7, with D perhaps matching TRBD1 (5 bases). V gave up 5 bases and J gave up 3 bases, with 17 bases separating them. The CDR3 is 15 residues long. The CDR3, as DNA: TGTGCCAGCAGTGGGGCGGTTGGCGGAATCTACGAGCAGTACTTC. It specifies CASSGAVGGIYEQYF.

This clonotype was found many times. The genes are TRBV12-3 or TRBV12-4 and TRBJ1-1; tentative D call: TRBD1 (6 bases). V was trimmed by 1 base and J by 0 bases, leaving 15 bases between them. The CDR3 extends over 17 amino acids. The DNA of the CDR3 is TGTGCCAGCAGTTTAGGTGGGACATGGAGGATGAACACTGAAGCTTTCTTT. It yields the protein CASSLGGTWRMNTEAFF.

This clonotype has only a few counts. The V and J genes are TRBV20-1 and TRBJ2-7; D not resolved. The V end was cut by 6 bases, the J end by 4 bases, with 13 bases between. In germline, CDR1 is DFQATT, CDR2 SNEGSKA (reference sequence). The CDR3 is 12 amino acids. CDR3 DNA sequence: TGCAGTGCCGGCTTTACCGGTTACGAGCAGTACTTC. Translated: CSAGFTGYEQYF.

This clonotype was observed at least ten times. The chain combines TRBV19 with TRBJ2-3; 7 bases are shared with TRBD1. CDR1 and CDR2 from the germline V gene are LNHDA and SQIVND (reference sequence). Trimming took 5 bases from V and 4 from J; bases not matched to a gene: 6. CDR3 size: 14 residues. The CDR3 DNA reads TGTGCCAGTAGTTCGACAGGGATGGCAGATACGCAGTATTTT. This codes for CASSSTGMADTQYF.

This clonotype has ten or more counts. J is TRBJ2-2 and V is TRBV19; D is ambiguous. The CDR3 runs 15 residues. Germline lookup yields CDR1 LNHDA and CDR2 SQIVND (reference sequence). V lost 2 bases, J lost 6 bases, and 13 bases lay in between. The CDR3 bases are TGTGCCAGTAGTATAAGCTTTGCAGGTCCCGGGGAGCTGTTTTTT. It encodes CASSISFAGPGELFF.

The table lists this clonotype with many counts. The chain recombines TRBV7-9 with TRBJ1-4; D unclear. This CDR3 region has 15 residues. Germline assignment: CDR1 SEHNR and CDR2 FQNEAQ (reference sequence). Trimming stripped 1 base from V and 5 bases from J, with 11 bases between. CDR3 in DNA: TGTGCCAGCAGCTTAGTTCGAGAGGGCAATGAAAAACTGTTTTTT. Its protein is CASSLVREGNEKLFF.

CDR3 sequence reads: CASSESGGYEQYF. The DNA of the CDR3 is TGCGCCAGCAGTGAGTCCGGAGGTTACGAGCAGTACTTC. The chain combines TRBV10-1 with TRBJ2-7; maybe TRBD2 (5 bases). V lost 0 bases, J lost 4 bases, and 7 bases lay in between. CDR1 and CDR2 (germline): WNHNN, SYGVQD (reference sequence). The CDR3 length is 13 residues.

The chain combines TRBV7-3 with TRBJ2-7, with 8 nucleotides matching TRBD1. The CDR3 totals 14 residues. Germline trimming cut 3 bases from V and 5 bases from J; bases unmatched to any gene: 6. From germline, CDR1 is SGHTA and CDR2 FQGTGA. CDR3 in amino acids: CASSFTGGSHEQYF. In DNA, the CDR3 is TGTGCCAGCAGCTTTACAGGGGGAAGTCACGAGCAGTACTTC.

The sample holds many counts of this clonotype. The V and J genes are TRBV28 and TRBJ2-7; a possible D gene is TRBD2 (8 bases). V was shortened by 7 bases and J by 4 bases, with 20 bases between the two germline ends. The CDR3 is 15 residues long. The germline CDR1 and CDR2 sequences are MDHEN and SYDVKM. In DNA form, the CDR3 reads TGTGCCAGCACCGGGGGGGGGACAGATGGATACGAGCAGTACTTC. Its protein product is CASTGGGTDGYEQYF.

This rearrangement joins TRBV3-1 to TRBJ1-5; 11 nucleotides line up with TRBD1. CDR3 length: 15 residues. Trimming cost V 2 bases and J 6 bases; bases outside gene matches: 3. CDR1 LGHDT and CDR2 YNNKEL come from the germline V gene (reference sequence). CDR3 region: CASSQTDRGPQPQHF. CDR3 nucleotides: TGTGCCAGCAGCCAAACGGACAGGGGGCCTCAGCCCCAGCATTTT.

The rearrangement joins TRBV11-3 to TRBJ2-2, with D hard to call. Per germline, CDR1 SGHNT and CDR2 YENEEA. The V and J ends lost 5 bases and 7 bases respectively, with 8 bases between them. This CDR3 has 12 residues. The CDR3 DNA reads TGTGCCAGCAGCCCGTTTGGCGGGGAGCTGTTTTTT. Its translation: CASSPFGGELFF.

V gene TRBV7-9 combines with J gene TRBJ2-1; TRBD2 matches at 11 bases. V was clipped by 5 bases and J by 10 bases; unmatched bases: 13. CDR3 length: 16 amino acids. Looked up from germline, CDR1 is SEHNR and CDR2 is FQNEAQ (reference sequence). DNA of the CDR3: TGTGCCAGCAGCCAGAAGGGACTAGCGGAGGGGGGGGAGCAGTTCTTC. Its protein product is CASSQKGLAEGGEQFF.

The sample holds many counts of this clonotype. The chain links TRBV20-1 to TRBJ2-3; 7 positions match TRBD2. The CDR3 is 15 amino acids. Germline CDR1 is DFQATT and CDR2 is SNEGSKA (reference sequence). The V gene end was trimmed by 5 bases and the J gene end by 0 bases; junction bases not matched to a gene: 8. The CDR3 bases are TGCAGTGCTCCCCCAGCGGGAACCAGCACAGATACGCAGTATTTT. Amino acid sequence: CSAPPAGTSTDTQYF.

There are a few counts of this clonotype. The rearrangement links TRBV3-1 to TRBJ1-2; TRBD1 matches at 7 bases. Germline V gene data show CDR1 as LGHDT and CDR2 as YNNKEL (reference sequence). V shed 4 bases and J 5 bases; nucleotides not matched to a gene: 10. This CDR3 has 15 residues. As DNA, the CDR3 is TGTGCCAGCAGCCCATCAGACAGGGATCCGTATGGCTACACCTTC. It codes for CASSPSDRDPYGYTF.

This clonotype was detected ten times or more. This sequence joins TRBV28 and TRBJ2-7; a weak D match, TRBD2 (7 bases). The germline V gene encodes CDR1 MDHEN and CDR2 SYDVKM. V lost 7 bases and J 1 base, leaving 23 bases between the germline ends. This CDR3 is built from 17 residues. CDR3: CASTVGGSGTHSYEQYF. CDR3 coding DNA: TGTGCCAGCACCGTAGGGGGGAGCGGGACCCATTCCTACGAGCAGTACTTC.

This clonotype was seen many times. CDR3 in amino acids: CASSIYTSNTEAFF. CDR3 sequence (DNA): TGTGCCAGTAGCATATATACCTCGAACACTGAAGCTTTCTTT. The chain joins TRBV19 to TRBJ1-1; D gene uncertain. Per the germline V gene, CDR1 is LNHDA and CDR2 is SQIVND (reference sequence). V gave up 6 bases and J gave up 1 base, with 12 bases separating them. The CDR3 sequence is 14 residues long.

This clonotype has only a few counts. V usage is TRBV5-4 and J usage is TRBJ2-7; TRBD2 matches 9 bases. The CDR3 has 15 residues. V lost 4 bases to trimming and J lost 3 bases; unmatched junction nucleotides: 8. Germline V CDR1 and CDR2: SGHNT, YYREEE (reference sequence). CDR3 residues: CASSRTSGHYYEQYF. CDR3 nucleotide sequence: TGTGCCAGCAGCCGAACTAGCGGGCACTACTACGAGCAGTACTTC.

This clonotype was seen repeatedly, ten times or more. The CDR3 bases are TGTGCCAGCCAGGGACAGGGACCTAAAGCTTTCTTT. Translating it yields CASQGQGPKAFF. The V call is TRBV6-2 or TRBV6-3, the J call TRBJ1-1; 9 bases are a match to TRBD1. V lost 8 bases, J lost 9 bases, and 7 bases stayed unmatched. Germline V lookup: CDR1 MNHEY, CDR2 SVGEGT. The CDR3 is made up of 12 amino acids.